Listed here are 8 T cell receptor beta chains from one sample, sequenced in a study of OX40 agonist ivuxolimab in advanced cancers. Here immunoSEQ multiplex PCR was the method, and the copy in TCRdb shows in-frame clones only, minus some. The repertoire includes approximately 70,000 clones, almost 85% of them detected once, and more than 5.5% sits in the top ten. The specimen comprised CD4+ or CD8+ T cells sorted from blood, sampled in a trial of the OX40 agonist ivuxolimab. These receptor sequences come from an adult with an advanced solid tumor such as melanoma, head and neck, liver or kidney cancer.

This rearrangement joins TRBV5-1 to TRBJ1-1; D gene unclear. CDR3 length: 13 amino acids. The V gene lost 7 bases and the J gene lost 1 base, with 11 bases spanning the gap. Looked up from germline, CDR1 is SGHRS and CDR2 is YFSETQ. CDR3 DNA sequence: TGCGCCAGCCAAACGTCGCAGAACACTGAAGCTTTCTTT. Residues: CASQTSQNTEAFF.

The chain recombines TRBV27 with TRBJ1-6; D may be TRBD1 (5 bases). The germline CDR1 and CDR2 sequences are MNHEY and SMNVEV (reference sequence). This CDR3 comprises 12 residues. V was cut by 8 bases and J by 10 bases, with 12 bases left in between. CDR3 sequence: CASGAYVSPLHF. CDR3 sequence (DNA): TGTGCCAGCGGGGCATATGTCTCACCCCTCCACTTT.

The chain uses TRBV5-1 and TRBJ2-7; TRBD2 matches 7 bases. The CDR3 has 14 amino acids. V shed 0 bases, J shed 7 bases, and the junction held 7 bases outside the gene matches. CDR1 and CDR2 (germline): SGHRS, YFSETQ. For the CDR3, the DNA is TGCGCCAGCAGCTTGGAGCCCCCCGGGAGGGAGCAGTACTTC. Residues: CASSLEPPGREQYF.

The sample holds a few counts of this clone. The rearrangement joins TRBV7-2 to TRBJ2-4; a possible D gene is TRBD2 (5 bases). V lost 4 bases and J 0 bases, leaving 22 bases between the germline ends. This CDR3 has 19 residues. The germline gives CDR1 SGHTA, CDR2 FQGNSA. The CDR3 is CASSSLAPRAFAAKNIQYF. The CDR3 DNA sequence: TGTGCCAGCAGCTCACTCGCGCCGCGGGCCTTCGCAGCCAAAAACATTCAGTACTTC.

The CDR3 spells CASSLASLAGGRGIQYF. As DNA, the CDR3 is TGTGCCAGCAGCTTAGCGTCGCTAGCGGGGGGGCGAGGCATTCAGTACTTC. The genes are TRBV7-2 and TRBJ2-4; TRBD2 agrees at 12 bases. In germline, CDR1 is SGHTA, CDR2 FQGNSA. The junction had 9 bases not matched to a gene; V was cut back by 0 bases and J by 9 bases. The CDR3 consists of 17 residues.

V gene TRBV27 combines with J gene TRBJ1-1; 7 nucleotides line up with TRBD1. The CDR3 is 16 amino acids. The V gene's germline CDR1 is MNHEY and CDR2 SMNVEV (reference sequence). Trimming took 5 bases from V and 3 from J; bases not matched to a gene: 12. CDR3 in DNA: TGTGCCAGCAGTCTCCACAGGGGACAAACGGACACTGAAGCTTTCTTT. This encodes CASSLHRGQTDTEAFF.

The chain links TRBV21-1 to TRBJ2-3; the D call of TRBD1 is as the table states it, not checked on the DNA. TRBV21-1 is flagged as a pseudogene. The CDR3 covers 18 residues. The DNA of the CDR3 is TGTGCCAGCAGCAGACAGGGGTATCCAACCTTGGACCCGGATACGCAGTATTTT. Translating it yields CASSRQGYPTLDPDTQYF.

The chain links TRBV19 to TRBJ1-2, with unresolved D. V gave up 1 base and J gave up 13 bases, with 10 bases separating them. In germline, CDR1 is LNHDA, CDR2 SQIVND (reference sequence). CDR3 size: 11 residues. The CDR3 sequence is CASSIAGSCTF. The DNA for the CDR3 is TGTGCCAGTAGTATAGCAGGCAGCTGCACCTTC.